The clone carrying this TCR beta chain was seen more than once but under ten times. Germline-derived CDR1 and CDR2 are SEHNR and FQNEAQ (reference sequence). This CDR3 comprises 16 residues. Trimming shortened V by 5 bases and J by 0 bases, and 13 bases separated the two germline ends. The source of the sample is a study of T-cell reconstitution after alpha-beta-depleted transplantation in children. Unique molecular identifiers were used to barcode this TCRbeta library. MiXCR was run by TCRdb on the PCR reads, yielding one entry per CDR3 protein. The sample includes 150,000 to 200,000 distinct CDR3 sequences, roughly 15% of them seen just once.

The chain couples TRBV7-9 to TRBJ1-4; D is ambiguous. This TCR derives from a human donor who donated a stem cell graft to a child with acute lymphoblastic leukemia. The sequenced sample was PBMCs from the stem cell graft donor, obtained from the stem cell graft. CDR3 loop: CASSLRGGATNEKLFF. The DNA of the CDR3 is TGTGCCAGCAGCCTCCGCGGCGGAGCAACTAATGAAAAACTGTTTTTT.